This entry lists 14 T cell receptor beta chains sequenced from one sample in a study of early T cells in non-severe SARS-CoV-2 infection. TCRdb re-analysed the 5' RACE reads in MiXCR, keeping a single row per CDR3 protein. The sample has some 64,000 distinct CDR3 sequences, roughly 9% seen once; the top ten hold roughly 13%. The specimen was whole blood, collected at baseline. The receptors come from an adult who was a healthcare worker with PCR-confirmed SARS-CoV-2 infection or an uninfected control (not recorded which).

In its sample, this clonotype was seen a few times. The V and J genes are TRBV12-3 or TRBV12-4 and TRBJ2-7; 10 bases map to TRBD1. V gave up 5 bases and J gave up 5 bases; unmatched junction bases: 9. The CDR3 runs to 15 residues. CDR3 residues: CASSLGFGTGDEQYF. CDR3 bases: TGTGCCAGCAGTCTTGGATTTGGGACAGGGGACGAGCAGTACTTC.

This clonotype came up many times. Written as DNA, the CDR3 is TGTGCCAGCAGCCAAGCTCGACTAGCGGCCCAAGAGACCCAGTACTTC. Protein product: CASSQARLAAQETQYF. The genes are TRBV14 and TRBJ2-5, with 9 bases lining up with TRBD2. Germline values: CDR1 SGHDN, CDR2 FVKESK. The CDR3 loop spans 16 amino acids. V lost 1 base and J lost 1; bases outside the gene matches: 4.

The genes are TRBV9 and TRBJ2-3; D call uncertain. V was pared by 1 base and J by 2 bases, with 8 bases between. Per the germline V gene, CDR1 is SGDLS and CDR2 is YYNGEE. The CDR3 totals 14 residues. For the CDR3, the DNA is TGTGCCAGCAGCGTACGCCCTTACACAGATACGCAGTATTTT. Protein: CASSVRPYTDTQYF.

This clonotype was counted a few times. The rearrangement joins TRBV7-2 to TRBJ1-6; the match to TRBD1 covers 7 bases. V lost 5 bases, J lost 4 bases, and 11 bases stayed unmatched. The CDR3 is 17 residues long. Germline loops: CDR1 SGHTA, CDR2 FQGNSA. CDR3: CASSQTTGRVYNSPLHF. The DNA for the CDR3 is TGTGCCAGCAGCCAAACGACAGGGCGGGTATATAATTCACCCCTCCACTTT.

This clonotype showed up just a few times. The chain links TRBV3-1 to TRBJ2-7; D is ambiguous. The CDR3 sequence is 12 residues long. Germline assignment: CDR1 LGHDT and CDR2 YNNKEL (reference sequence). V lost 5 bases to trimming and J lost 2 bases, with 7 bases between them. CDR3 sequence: CASSETAYEQYF. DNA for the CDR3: TGTGCCAGCAGCGAAACCGCCTACGAGCAGTACTTC.

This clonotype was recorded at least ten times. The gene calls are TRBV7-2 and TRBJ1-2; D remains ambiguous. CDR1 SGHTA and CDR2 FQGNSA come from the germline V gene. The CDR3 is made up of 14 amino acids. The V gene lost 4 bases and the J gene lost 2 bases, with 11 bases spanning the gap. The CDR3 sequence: CASSSGPHNYGYTF. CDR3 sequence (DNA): TGTGCCAGCAGCTCCGGACCTCACAACTATGGCTACACCTTC.

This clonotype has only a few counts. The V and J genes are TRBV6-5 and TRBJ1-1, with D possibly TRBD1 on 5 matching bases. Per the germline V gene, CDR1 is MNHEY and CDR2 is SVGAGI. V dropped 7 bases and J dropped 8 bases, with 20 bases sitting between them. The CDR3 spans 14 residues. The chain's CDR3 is CASTPTWGKEEAFF. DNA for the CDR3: TGTGCCAGCACCCCGACTTGGGGGAAAGAGGAAGCTTTCTTT.

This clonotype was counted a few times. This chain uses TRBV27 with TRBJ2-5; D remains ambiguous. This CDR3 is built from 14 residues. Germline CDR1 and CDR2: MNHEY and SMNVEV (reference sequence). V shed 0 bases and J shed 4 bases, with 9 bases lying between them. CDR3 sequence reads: CASSLSSPSETQYF. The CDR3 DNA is TGTGCCAGCAGTTTATCGTCACCCTCAGAGACCCAGTACTTC.

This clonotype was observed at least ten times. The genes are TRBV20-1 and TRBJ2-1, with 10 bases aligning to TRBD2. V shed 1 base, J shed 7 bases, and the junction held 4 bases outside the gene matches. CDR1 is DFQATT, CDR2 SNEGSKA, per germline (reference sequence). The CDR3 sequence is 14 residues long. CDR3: CSARGLAGRNEQFF. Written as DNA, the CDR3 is TGCAGTGCTAGAGGACTAGCGGGCCGTAATGAGCAGTTCTTC.

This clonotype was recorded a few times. The CDR3 sequence is CASTMGLAEETQYF. DNA for the CDR3: TGCGCCAGCACCATGGGACTAGCTGAAGAGACCCAGTACTTC. The rearrangement uses TRBV5-1 and TRBJ2-5; 9 positions match TRBD2. This CDR3 comprises 14 residues. Germline V gene lookup returns CDR1 SGHRS and CDR2 YFSETQ. V shed 6 bases, J shed 3 bases, and the junction held 6 bases outside the gene matches.

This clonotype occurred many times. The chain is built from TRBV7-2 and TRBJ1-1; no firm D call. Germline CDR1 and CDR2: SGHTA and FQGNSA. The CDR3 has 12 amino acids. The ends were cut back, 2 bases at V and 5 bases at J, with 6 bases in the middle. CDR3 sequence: CASSLRETEAFF. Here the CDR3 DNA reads TGTGCCAGCAGCTTACGGGAGACTGAAGCTTTCTTT.

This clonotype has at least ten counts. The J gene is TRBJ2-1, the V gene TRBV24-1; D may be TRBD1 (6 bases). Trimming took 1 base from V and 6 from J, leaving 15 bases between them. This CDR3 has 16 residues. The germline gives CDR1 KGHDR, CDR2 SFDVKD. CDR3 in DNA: TGTGCCACCAGTGATTTTGGAACAGGGCAAACCAATGAGCAGTTCTTC. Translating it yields CATSDFGTGQTNEQFF.

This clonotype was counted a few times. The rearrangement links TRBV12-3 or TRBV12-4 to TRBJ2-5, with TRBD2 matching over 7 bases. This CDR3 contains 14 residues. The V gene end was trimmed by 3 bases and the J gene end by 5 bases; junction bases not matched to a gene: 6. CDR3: CASSFSREMETQYF. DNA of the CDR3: TGTGCCAGCAGTTTCTCGCGGGAGATGGAGACCCAGTACTTC.

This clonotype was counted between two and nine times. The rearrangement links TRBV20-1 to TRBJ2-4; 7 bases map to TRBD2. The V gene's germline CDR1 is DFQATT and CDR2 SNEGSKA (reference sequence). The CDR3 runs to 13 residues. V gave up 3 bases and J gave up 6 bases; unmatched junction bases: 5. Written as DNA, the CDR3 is TGCAGTGCTAGGGGGACGGGGGGAAACATTCAGTACTTC. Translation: CSARGTGGNIQYF.